The 4 T cell receptor beta chains reported below all come from one sample, sequenced in a study of PD-L1 blockade in urothelial cancer. Sequencing used immunoSEQ multiplex PCR; TCRdb keeps in-frame clones, though not all of them. The sample shows about 84,000 clones, around 76% of them seen only once. The material sequenced was PBMCs, taken around atezolizumab (anti-PD-L1) treatment. The receptors stem from a man between 65 and 80 years old with urothelial cancer.

There are a few counts of this clone. The chain links TRBV29-1 to TRBJ1-1; perhaps TRBD1 as D (6 bases). This CDR3 comprises 12 residues. V lost 7 bases, J lost 6 bases, and 15 bases lay in between. CDR1 is SQVTM, CDR2 ANQGSEA, per germline. CDR3 coding DNA: TGCAGCGCGAGACAGGATTTAGCTGAAGCTTTCTTT. Residues: CSARQDLAEAFF.

This clone was observed a handful of times. The CDR3 protein is CASSLVTPNTEAFF. CDR3 DNA sequence: TGTGCCAGCAGCTTAGTAACTCCGAACACTGAAGCTTTCTTT. The genes are TRBV7-2 and TRBJ1-1; D not certain. The CDR3 is made up of 14 amino acids. CDR1 SGHTA and CDR2 FQGNSA come from the germline V gene. The ends were cut back, 1 base at V and 1 base at J, with 7 bases in the middle.

The J gene is TRBJ1-4, the V gene TRBV5-1; TRBD1 aligns across 11 bases. Germline CDR1 is SGHRS and CDR2 is YFSETQ. V shed 4 bases, J shed 10 bases, and the junction held 3 bases outside the gene matches. This CDR3 has 13 residues. CDR3 bases: TGCGCCAGCAGCGACGGGACAGGGGGAAAACTGTTTTTT. This translates into CASSDGTGGKLFF.

The chain combines TRBV5-4 with TRBJ2-3, with D unresolved. Germline values: CDR1 SGHNT, CDR2 YYREEE (reference sequence). The CDR3 has 15 amino acids. The V gene lost 0 bases and the J gene lost 0 bases, with 8 bases spanning the gap. For the CDR3, the DNA is TGTGCCAGCAGCTTGGACTCCACTAGCACAGATACGCAGTATTTT. Its translation is CASSLDSTSTDTQYF.